Below, 19 T cell receptor beta chains from the same sample are listed, as sequenced in a study of shared clonotypes between healthy human individuals. TCRdb keeps only in-frame clones here, not all; method: immunoSEQ multiplex PCR. The data hold approximately 2.1 million clones, with over 85% observed a single time. The sequenced material came from naive CD4+ T cells from PBMCs. Described subset: CD45RA+ positively selected. The source of these receptors is a man aged 18 to 30 in good health. Some clones in this sample may be carry-over from other donors' samples.

A few counts support this clone. V usage is TRBV30 and J usage is TRBJ1-1; 9 bases align to TRBD1. The CDR3 covers 13 residues. The germline CDR1 and CDR2 sequences are GTSNPN and SVGIG (reference sequence). V lost 2 bases, J lost 8 bases, and 6 bases stayed unmatched. CDR3 amino acids: CAWSPGQGLEAFF. The CDR3 DNA sequence: TGTGCCTGGAGTCCCGGACAGGGGCTCGAAGCTTTCTTT.

The V and J genes are TRBV4-3 and TRBJ2-1; 10 bases are a match to TRBD1. The CDR3 runs 15 residues. V trimming: 6 bases; J trimming: 7 bases; junction bases outside the gene matches: 9. Germline V gene data show CDR1 as LGHNA and CDR2 as YSLEER. The CDR3: CASSPGQGFLNEQFF. The CDR3 DNA sequence: TGCGCCAGCAGTCCGGGACAGGGGTTTTTAAATGAGCAGTTCTTC.

The chain employs TRBV4-1 and TRBJ1-3, with D unclear. This CDR3 is built from 14 residues. Germline loops: CDR1 MGHRA, CDR2 YSYEKL. V was trimmed by 0 bases and J by 0 bases, leaving 3 bases between them. The CDR3: CASSQDSSGNTIYF. The CDR3 DNA follows: TGCGCCAGCAGCCAAGATAGCTCTGGAAACACCATATATTTT.

V usage is TRBV15 and J usage is TRBJ2-3; no reliable D call. This CDR3 is built from 14 residues. The V gene's germline CDR1 is LNHNV and CDR2 YYDKDF (reference sequence). Deletions cut 4 bases from V and 2 bases from J, with 10 bases between. Here the CDR3 reads CATSISSPTDTQYF. The DNA of the CDR3 is TGTGCCACCAGCATCTCTAGTCCCACAGATACGCAGTATTTT.

The chain carries TRBV2 and TRBJ2-1; weak D call: TRBD2 (5 bases). The V gene lost 5 bases and the J gene lost 0 bases, with 14 bases spanning the gap. CDR3 size: 16 residues. The germline V gene encodes CDR1 SNHLY and CDR2 FYNNEI. The CDR3 DNA follows: TGTGCCAGCAGTCCAGCCGGGGTAAGCTCCTACAATGAGCAGTTCTTC. Protein: CASSPAGVSSYNEQFF.

This chain uses TRBV2 with TRBJ1-5, with no clear D. The germline gives CDR1 SNHLY, CDR2 FYNNEI. V lost 2 bases and J lost 1, with 6 bases in between. The CDR3 is 14 residues long. CDR3 bases: TGTGCCAGCAGTGAAATGGGAAGCAATCAGCCCCAGCATTTT. This sequence encodes CASSEMGSNQPQHF.

This chain connects TRBV21-1 to TRBJ2-7; the table gives TRBD1 as D, unverified against the DNA. TRBV21-1 counts as a pseudogene. This CDR3 comprises 16 residues. The CDR3 loop is CASSKATDRGLDEQYF. CDR3 coding DNA: TGTGCCAGCAGCAAAGCGACGGACAGGGGGCTCGACGAGCAGTACTTC.

This chain joins TRBV6-4 and TRBJ2-1; 11 bases map to TRBD2. The CDR3 has 15 amino acids. The V segment lost 5 bases and the J segment 3 bases; nucleotides outside the gene matches: 3. Germline V CDR1 and CDR2: MRHNA, SNTAGT. In DNA form, the CDR3 reads TGTGCCAGCAGTCGACTAGCGGGACTCTACAATGAGCAGTTCTTC. This gives the protein CASSRLAGLYNEQFF.

The chain carries TRBV6-1 and TRBJ1-3; perhaps TRBD1 as D (5 bases). The length of the CDR3 is 13 residues. Germline V CDR1 and CDR2: MNHNS, SASEGT. V was trimmed by 1 base and J by 7 bases, leaving 8 bases between them. The CDR3 region has the DNA TGTGCCAGCAGTGAAGTTTGGGGGAACACCATATATTTT. Encoded protein: CASSEVWGNTIYF.

V and J are TRBV7-8 and TRBJ1-2, with TRBD1 matching over 9 bases. Germline loops: CDR1 SGHVS, CDR2 FQNEAQ. After removal of 1 base from V and 9 bases from J, the junction contained 6 bases not matched to a gene. This CDR3 contains 14 residues. Here the CDR3 DNA reads TGTGCCAGCAGCTTAGAACGGACAGGGGTTCGCTACACCTTC. It yields the protein CASSLERTGVRYTF.

With respect to this clone: Other DNA sequences in this specimen translate into the identical CDR3. The chain joins TRBV5-1 to TRBJ2-7; no reliable D call. The germline V gene has CDR1 SGHRS and CDR2 YFSETQ. This CDR3 is 12 amino acids long. V was pared by 4 bases and J by 0 bases, with 5 bases between. The CDR3 protein is CASSPGSYEQYF. The CDR3 bases are TGCGCCAGCAGCCCAGGCTCCTACGAGCAGTACTTC.

This rearrangement joins TRBV10-3 to TRBJ2-7; D may correspond to TRBD1 or TRBD2 (5 bases each). CDR3 length equals 13 residues. The V gene lost 11 bases and the J gene lost 4 bases, with 18 bases spanning the gap. Germline CDR1 ENHRY, CDR2 SYGVKD. The CDR3 region has the DNA TGTGCCGCCGCTAGAGGGGTCTCTTACGAGCAGTACTTC. Protein product: CAAARGVSYEQYF.

This sequence joins TRBV7-9 and TRBJ1-2; D is uncertain. V was cut by 1 base and J by 8 bases, with 14 bases left in between. This CDR3 has 14 amino acids. CDR1 and CDR2 (germline): SEHNR, FQNEAQ (reference sequence). DNA for the CDR3: TGTGCCAGCAGCTTAGTCCCCCAGGACGGAGGCTACACCTTC. This sequence encodes CASSLVPQDGGYTF.

The chain employs TRBV19 and TRBJ2-1; 9 nucleotides agree with TRBD2. The germline V gene encodes CDR1 LNHDA and CDR2 SQIVND (reference sequence). After removal of 5 bases from V and 8 bases from J, the junction contained 10 bases not matched to a gene. The CDR3 is 15 residues long. CDR3 bases: TGTGCCAGTAGTCGGGGTAGCGGGAGTCCCGATGAGCAGTTCTTC. Translated, it gives CASSRGSGSPDEQFF.

The rearrangement uses TRBV7-9 and TRBJ1-4; a possible D gene is TRBD1 (5 bases). Germline CDR1 reads SEHNR; CDR2 reads FQNEAQ (reference sequence). Trimming stripped 6 bases from V and 8 bases from J, with 31 bases between. The CDR3 consists of 19 residues. The CDR3 protein is CASRGRGDPRLKEREKLFF. CDR3 nucleotide sequence: TGTGCCAGCAGGGGGAGGGGTGATCCTAGACTGAAGGAGCGGGAAAAACTGTTTTTT. The full variable domain, with the rest looked up from reference TRBV7-9 and TRBJ1-4, is DTGVSQNPRHKITKRGQNVTFRCDPISEHNRLYWYRQTLGQGPEFLTYFQNEAQLEKSRLLSDRFSAERPKGSFSTLEIQRTEQGDSAMYLCASRGRGDPRLKEREKLFFGSGTQLSVL.

The chain has TRBV5-1 and TRBJ2-1; 9 bases match TRBD2. CDR1 and CDR2 (germline): SGHRS, YFSETQ. Trimming at V came to 0 bases and at J to 6 bases, leaving 4 bases not matched to a gene. The CDR3 has 15 amino acids. Written as DNA, the CDR3 is TGCGCCAGCAGCTTGGCTAGCGGGGTACTCAATGAGCAGTTCTTC. It encodes CASSLASGVLNEQFF. The full variable domain, its missing parts supplied by reference TRBV5-1 and TRBJ2-1, is KAGVTQTPRYLIKTRGQQVTLSCSPISGHRSVSWYQQTPGQGLQFLFEYFSETQRNKGNFPGRFSGRQFSNSRSEMNVSTLELGDSALYLCASSLASGVLNEQFFGPGTRLTVL.

CDR3 nucleotides: TGCGCCAGCAGCCTAACAGCAGGGGTTCCCTACGAGCAGTACTTC. The encoded protein is CASSLTAGVPYEQYF. The chain employs TRBV4-3 and TRBJ2-7; tentatively, D is TRBD1 (6 bases). This CDR3 spans 15 amino acids. Germline V CDR1 and CDR2: LGHNA, YSLEER. V was cut by 4 bases and J by 2 bases, with 15 bases left in between.

The rearrangement links TRBV29-1 to TRBJ2-7; 7 bases map to TRBD1. Germline assignment: CDR1 SQVTM and CDR2 ANQGSEA. The CDR3 sequence is 13 residues long. V lost 5 bases and J lost 3; bases outside the gene matches: 7. In nucleotides, the CDR3 is TGCAGCGTTTCTGACAGGGCTTACTACGAGCAGTACTTC. Translating it yields CSVSDRAYYEQYF.

The chain employs TRBV7-8 and TRBJ2-2; 11 positions agree with TRBD2. V shed 1 base, J shed 0 bases, and the junction held 7 bases outside the gene matches. This CDR3 is built from 19 residues. Germline V gives CDR1 SGHVS, CDR2 FQNEAQ. Written as DNA, the CDR3 is TGTGCCAGCAGCTTAGTTTTAGGACTAGCGGGTCCGAACACCGGGGAGCTGTTTTTT. Translating it yields CASSLVLGLAGPNTGELFF.